This T cell receptor beta chain was profiled in a study of cytomegalovirus exposure and HLA in healthy donors. Germline V gives CDR1 GTSNPN, CDR2 SVGIG (reference sequence). The CDR3 consists of 11 residues. Trimming cost V 7 bases and J 4 bases, with 11 bases left between them. PCR amplification relied on 60 Vbeta primers (plus 13 Jbeta primers). TCRdb keeps only in-frame clones here, not all; method: immunoSEQ multiplex PCR. Seen here are roughly 200,000 clones, around 84% observed once, and the top ten hold about 3%. The V gene is TRBV30, the J gene TRBJ2-7, with a tentative D call TRBD2 (5 bases). The specimen sequenced was PBMCs. The receptor was isolated from a man aged 35 to 55 in good health and CMV-seropositive. The CDR3 loop reads CASRGVYEQYF. The CDR3 DNA follows: TGTGCCTCCCGGGGAGTTTACGAGCAGTACTTC.